Presented here are 18 T cell receptor beta chains from one specimen sequenced in a study of blood T cell repertoires in COVID-19. Some clones are missing from TCRdb's copy, which holds only in-frame ones; the method was immunoSEQ multiplex PCR. The sample shows some 190,000 clones, about 85% of them seen only once. The sample consisted of peripheral blood. The origin of the receptors is a woman of 80 years or more with acute or convalescent COVID-19.

J is TRBJ2-3 and V is TRBV5-1; 8 positions agree with TRBD2. This CDR3 region has 14 residues. Germline values: CDR1 SGHRS, CDR2 YFSETQ. Trimming removed 6 bases from V and 4 bases from J; junction bases left unmatched: 7. For the CDR3, the DNA is TGCGCCAGCAAGGAGACTAGCGCTCCAGATACGCAGTATTTT. It specifies CASKETSAPDTQYF.

This clone showed up just a few times. The V call is TRBV27, the J call TRBJ1-6, with 7 bases that match TRBD1. After removal of 7 bases from V and 7 bases from J, the junction contained 10 bases not matched to a gene. The CDR3 sequence is 15 residues long. Germline loops: CDR1 MNHEY, CDR2 SMNVEV (reference sequence). The CDR3 coding sequence is TGTGCCAGCACCATGCAAGGGACAGCCAATTCACCCCTCCACTTT. Its protein product is CASTMQGTANSPLHF.

The chain combines TRBV7-2 with TRBJ2-7, with a tentative D call TRBD1 (6 bases). Trimming shortened V by 1 base and J by 3 bases, and 10 bases separated the two germline ends. Germline-derived CDR1 and CDR2 are SGHTA and FQGNSA. The CDR3 loop spans 14 amino acids. The chain's CDR3 is CASSLGGQNYEQYF. CDR3 DNA sequence: TGTGCCAGCAGCTTAGGCGGACAGAACTACGAGCAGTACTTC.

This clone was seen only a few times. The V gene is TRBV11-2, the J gene TRBJ2-3; D is unclear. This CDR3 contains 12 residues. Germline CDR1 reads SGHAT; CDR2 reads FQNNGV. The V gene lost 3 bases and the J gene lost 6 bases, with 7 bases spanning the gap. This CDR3 is CASSFYLDTQYF. DNA of the CDR3: TGTGCCAGCAGCTTTTACTTGGATACGCAGTATTTT.

The chain employs TRBV27 and TRBJ2-5; 8 bases line up with TRBD1. CDR1 and CDR2 from the germline V gene are MNHEY and SMNVEV (reference sequence). CDR3 size: 17 residues. Losses at the gene ends were 3 bases for V and 3 bases for J; bases not matched to a gene: 12. CDR3 amino acids: CASSFFYWDRSKETQYF. The CDR3 bases are TGTGCCAGCAGTTTTTTCTATTGGGACAGGTCTAAAGAGACCCAGTACTTC.

The CDR3 DNA reads as TGTGCCAGCAGTGAATGGGACAGGGCCGGGCAGCCCCAGCATTTT. As protein: CASSEWDRAGQPQHF. The V gene is TRBV6-1, the J gene TRBJ1-5; 9 bases are a match to TRBD1. Unmatched junction bases numbered 6, after V lost 2 bases and J lost 7 bases. Germline values: CDR1 MNHNS, CDR2 SASEGT. This CDR3 is 15 amino acids long.

CDR3 residues: CASSKTVAGGPVQSMDFPGELFF. In DNA, the CDR3 is TGTGCCAGCAGCAAAACGGTAGCGGGAGGGCCCGTGCAGAGCATGGATTTTCCCGGGGAGCTGTTTTTT. The chain has TRBV21-1 and TRBJ2-2; TRBD2 was called by the table and not checked on the DNA. TRBV21-1 is a documented pseudogene. The CDR3 contains 23 residues.

The V call is TRBV19, the J call TRBJ1-2; TRBD1 matches 8 bases. This CDR3 has 16 residues. CDR1 is LNHDA, CDR2 SQIVND, per germline (reference sequence). J lost 4 bases, V lost 5 bases, and 12 bases had no gene match. This chain's CDR3 is CASSSPPDRVTYGYTF. In nucleotides, the CDR3 is TGTGCCAGTAGTTCCCCACCGGACAGGGTGACCTATGGCTACACCTTC.

The gene calls are TRBV28 and TRBJ1-1, with D possibly TRBD1 on 5 matching bases. V was trimmed by 7 bases and J by 9 bases, leaving 24 bases between them. The CDR3 has 15 residues. Germline V gene sequence: CDR1 MDHEN, CDR2 SYDVKM. The CDR3 nucleotides read TGTGCCAGCACCATAGGGGCTTCCGGGGGAAATAAAGCTTTCTTT. Amino acid sequence: CASTIGASGGNKAFF.

Comments on this clone: Other DNA sequences in this specimen translate into the identical CDR3. The gene calls are TRBV18 and TRBJ1-3; a possible D gene is TRBD1 (5 bases). Trimming took off 3 bases at V and 7 bases at J, with 10 bases between the two ends. Germline-derived CDR1 and CDR2 are KGHSH and LQKENI. The CDR3 is 13 amino acids. CDR3 amino acids: CASSPSSGNTIYF. The CDR3 bases are TGTGCCAGCTCACCGTCCTCAGGGAACACCATATATTTT.

The chain carries TRBV5-4 and TRBJ1-6; no clear D gene. Germline CDR1 is SGHNT and CDR2 is YYREEE (reference sequence). Deletions cut 4 bases from V and 2 bases from J, with 16 bases between. The CDR3 length is 17 residues. The CDR3 reads CASSRDLEYAYNSPLHF. As DNA, the CDR3 is TGTGCCAGCAGCCGAGACTTGGAATACGCCTATAATTCACCCCTCCACTTT. The full variable domain, rest sourced from reference TRBV5-4 and TRBJ1-6, is ETGVTQSPTHLIKTRGQQVTLRCSSQSGHNTVSWYQQALGQGPQFIFQYYREEENGRGNFPPRFSGLQFPNYSSELNVNALELDDSALYLCASSRDLEYAYNSPLHFGNGTRLTVT.

This rearrangement joins TRBV18 to TRBJ2-7, with a possible D match to TRBD1 (6 bases). Germline V gene data show CDR1 as KGHSH and CDR2 as LQKENI. The CDR3 extends over 13 amino acids. The V end was cut by 6 bases, the J end by 4 bases, with 13 bases between. The DNA for the CDR3 is TGTGCCAGCTCCCAGGGGTCCGGTTACGAGCAGTACTTC. Protein product: CASSQGSGYEQYF.

For this clone: This specimen includes other DNA sequences encoding the same CDR3. V gene TRBV18 combines with J gene TRBJ1-3; TRBD1 matches at 9 bases. Germline values: CDR1 KGHSH, CDR2 LQKENI. This CDR3 is 15 amino acids long. The V gene end was trimmed by 0 bases and the J gene end by 4 bases; junction bases not matched to a gene: 1. CDR3 amino acids: CASSPPGTGGNTIYF. The CDR3 nucleotides read TGTGCCAGCTCACCACCGGGGACAGGGGGAAACACCATATATTTT.

The chain uses TRBV5-1 and TRBJ2-7, with 7 positions matching TRBD2. J gave up 1 base and V 0 bases, and 1 base lay outside the gene matches. CDR1 is SGHRS and CDR2 is YFSETQ in the germline V gene. There are 14 residues in the CDR3. CDR3 protein: CASSLASGSYEQYF. The CDR3 DNA reads as TGCGCCAGCAGCTTGGCTAGCGGATCCTACGAGCAGTACTTC.

Concerning this clone itself: An end of the junction differs from the germline gene, which may be a read error. This chain connects TRBV7-2 to TRBJ1-2; 8 positions agree with TRBD1. The CDR3 contains 15 residues. Germline values: CDR1 SGHTA, CDR2 FQGNSA. CDR3 bases: TGTGCCAGCAGCTCAAGTACAGGGGGTAACAATGGCTACACCTTC. Translated, it gives CASSSSTGGNNGYTF.

As to this clone: Within the sample, other DNA sequences also encode this same CDR3. In DNA, the CDR3 is TGTGCCAGCTCACCAGGTGGGAGAGCTTCCTACGAGCAGTACTTC. Amino acid sequence: CASSPGGRASYEQYF. The chain uses TRBV18 and TRBJ2-7; possibly TRBD2 for D (5 bases). Per the germline V gene, CDR1 is KGHSH and CDR2 is LQKENI. The CDR3 sequence is 15 residues long. V was cut by 2 bases and J by 1 base, with 12 bases left in between.

The chain links TRBV7-2 to TRBJ2-1; 11 nucleotides agree with TRBD2. The germline gives CDR1 SGHTA, CDR2 FQGNSA. The V segment lost 5 bases and the J segment 4 bases; nucleotides outside the gene matches: 4. This CDR3 contains 15 residues. CDR3 residues: CASSPSGGFYNEQFF. The CDR3 DNA reads as TGTGCCAGCAGCCCTAGCGGGGGGTTTTACAATGAGCAGTTCTTC.

The rearrangement links TRBV7-2 to TRBJ1-5; no clear D. The CDR3 consists of 15 residues. V was trimmed by 0 bases and J by 2 bases, leaving 8 bases between them. Germline CDR1 and CDR2: SGHTA and FQGNSA. The chain's CDR3 is CASSLAREGNQPQHF. CDR3 sequence (DNA): TGTGCCAGCAGCTTAGCGAGGGAGGGCAATCAGCCCCAGCATTTT.